Presented here are 21 T cell receptor beta chains from one specimen sequenced in a study of graft-versus-host responses after intestinal transplantation. TCRdb's copy holds only in-frame clones and misses some; the assay was immunoSEQ multiplex PCR. The sample consists of tens of thousands of clones, roughly 94% of them appearing once. No antigen has been assigned to these receptors. The specimen comprised unstimulated CD4+ T cells sorted from spleen or lymph node cells, sampled before transplant. These receptors all come from a human donor who was the organ donor for an intestinal transplant.

The rearrangement uses TRBV7-9 and TRBJ1-5; TRBD1 might be the D (6 bases). The CDR3 is made up of 14 amino acids. Germline values: CDR1 SEHNR, CDR2 FQNEAQ (reference sequence). V was clipped by 5 bases and J by 4 bases, with 12 bases between them. CDR3: CASSEGQVNQPQHF. The CDR3 DNA follows: TGTGCCAGCAGCGAGGGACAAGTGAATCAGCCCCAGCATTTT.

This clone showed up just once. The chain employs TRBV25-1 and TRBJ1-2, with D unresolved. The CDR3 consists of 12 residues. The V and J ends lost 0 bases and 5 bases respectively, with 4 bases between them. Per the germline V gene, CDR1 is MGHDK and CDR2 is SYGVNS. CDR3 region: CASSEYGYGYTF. The CDR3 nucleotides are TGTGCCAGCAGTGAATATGGGTATGGCTACACCTTC.

This sequence joins TRBV7-2 and TRBJ2-3; D tentatively fits TRBD1 or TRBD2 (5 bases each). V was pared by 5 bases and J by 2 bases, with 14 bases between. The CDR3 consists of 15 residues. The germline CDR1 and CDR2 sequences are SGHTA and FQGNSA. In DNA, the CDR3 is TGTGCCAGCAGCCGCCGGGACGGGCCCACAGATACGCAGTATTTT. Protein: CASSRRDGPTDTQYF.

The rearrangement uses TRBV19 and TRBJ2-2; maybe TRBD2 (5 bases). The CDR3 has 15 amino acids. V gave up 5 bases and J gave up 0 bases, with 10 bases separating them. Germline V gene lookup returns CDR1 LNHDA and CDR2 SQIVND (reference sequence). CDR3 loop: CASSFGLANTGELFF. The DNA for the CDR3 is TGTGCCAGTAGTTTCGGACTGGCGAACACCGGGGAGCTGTTTTTT. Supplemented by reference TRBV19 and TRBJ2-2, the full variable domain reads DGGITQSPKYLFRKEGQNVTLSCEQNLNHDAMYWYRQDPGQGLRLIYYSQIVNDFQKGDIAEGYSVSREKKESFPLTVTSAQKNPTAFYLCASSFGLANTGELFFGEGSRLTVL.

CDR3 protein: CAWRGAGGRETQYF. The CDR3, as DNA: TGTGCCTGGAGGGGAGCGGGGGGTAGAGAGACCCAGTACTTC. The genes are TRBV30 and TRBJ2-5, with 9 bases fitting TRBD2. The germline gives CDR1 GTSNPN, CDR2 SVGIG (reference sequence). This CDR3 spans 14 amino acids. V dropped 3 bases and J dropped 4; count of bases not matched to a gene: 6.

V and J are TRBV30 and TRBJ1-2; 8 bases line up with TRBD1. Germline-derived CDR1 and CDR2 are GTSNPN and SVGIG (reference sequence). Trimming removed 2 bases from V and 8 bases from J; junction bases left unmatched: 13. The CDR3 totals 15 residues. The CDR3 is CAWSLRQGARDGYTF. CDR3 DNA sequence: TGTGCCTGGAGTCTTAGGCAGGGGGCTCGGGACGGCTACACCTTC.

This sequence joins TRBV30 and TRBJ1-6; D unclear. Germline V gives CDR1 GTSNPN, CDR2 SVGIG (reference sequence). V was clipped by 0 bases and J by 0 bases, with 6 bases between them. This CDR3 spans 15 amino acids. The CDR3: CAWSVGFSYNSPLHF. As DNA, the CDR3 is TGTGCCTGGAGTGTTGGGTTCTCCTATAATTCACCCCTCCACTTT. The variable domain in full, with the rest retrieved from reference TRBV30 and TRBJ1-6, is SQTIHQWPATLVQPVGSPLSLECTVEGTSNPNLYWYRQAAGRGLQLLFYSVGIGQISSEVPQNLSASRPQDRQFILSSKKLLLSDSGFYLCAWSVGFSYNSPLHFGNGTRLTVT.

The rearrangement links TRBV19 to TRBJ1-5; D unclear. There are 15 residues in the CDR3. Trimming removed 7 bases from V and 7 bases from J, with 20 bases in between. Germline CDR1 LNHDA, CDR2 SQIVND (reference sequence). CDR3 nucleotides: TGTGCCAGTAAGTCTGGTGCGGGGAATGGACAGCCCCAGCATTTT. It yields the protein CASKSGAGNGQPQHF.

The genes are TRBV11-3 and TRBJ1-2; possibly TRBD1 for D (6 bases). The CDR3 totals 14 residues. V was shortened by 3 bases and J by 0 bases, with 8 bases between the two germline ends. Germline V gives CDR1 SGHNT, CDR2 YENEEA. The CDR3: CASSFGTTNYGYTF. CDR3 bases: TGTGCCAGCAGCTTCGGGACAACTAACTATGGCTACACCTTC.

The rearrangement uses TRBV27 and TRBJ1-1; weak D call: TRBD1 (6 bases). The CDR3 contains 17 residues. V lost 4 bases, J lost 0 bases, and 18 bases lay in between. CDR1 MNHEY and CDR2 SMNVEV come from the germline V gene (reference sequence). The DNA of the CDR3 is TGTGCCAGCAGTTCGTTACCTAAGACAGGCATGAACACTGAAGCTTTCTTT. It codes for CASSSLPKTGMNTEAFF.

The V gene is TRBV10-3, the J gene TRBJ2-7; perhaps D is TRBD1 or TRBD2 (5 bases each). Between the trimmed V and J ends, which lost 5 bases and 3 bases, there was a span of 11 bases. The length of the CDR3 is 13 residues. Germline-derived CDR1 and CDR2 are ENHRY and SYGVKD. The CDR3 spells CAISTGRIYEQYF. The CDR3 nucleotides read TGTGCCATCAGTACGGGACGGATCTACGAGCAGTACTTC.

The rearrangement links TRBV7-9 to TRBJ2-5, with 11 nucleotides matching TRBD2. The CDR3 is 16 residues long. V lost 5 bases to trimming and J lost 5 bases; unmatched junction nucleotides: 10. CDR1 is SEHNR and CDR2 is FQNEAQ in the germline V gene (reference sequence). DNA for the CDR3: TGTGCCAGCAGCCTAACTAGCGGGGGTGCAGGGGAGACCCAGTACTTC. This codes for CASSLTSGGAGETQYF.

This chain joins TRBV2 and TRBJ2-3; 7 positions match TRBD2. The CDR3 runs 16 residues. The junction had 11 bases not matched to a gene; V was cut back by 3 bases and J by 5 bases. The germline V gene has CDR1 SNHLY and CDR2 FYNNEI. As DNA, the CDR3 is TGTGCCAGCAGTGACATAGCGGCCGGGGGGAAAGATACGCAGTATTTT. The encoded protein is CASSDIAAGGKDTQYF.

The chain employs TRBV19 and TRBJ2-7; perhaps TRBD1 as D (6 bases). This CDR3 is built from 14 residues. Germline CDR1 reads LNHDA; CDR2 reads SQIVND (reference sequence). V was clipped by 7 bases and J by 2 bases, with 15 bases between them. This CDR3 reads CASTPRSGAYEQYF. The CDR3 region has the DNA TGTGCCAGTACCCCGAGGTCAGGGGCCTACGAGCAGTACTTC. The variable domain in full, completed from reference TRBV19 and TRBJ2-7, reads DGGITQSPKYLFRKEGQNVTLSCEQNLNHDAMYWYRQDPGQGLRLIYYSQIVNDFQKGDIAEGYSVSREKKESFPLTVTSAQKNPTAFYLCASTPRSGAYEQYFGPGTRLTVT.

The rearrangement joins TRBV25-1 to TRBJ1-6, with TRBD1 as a possible D gene (5 bases). Deletions cut 5 bases from V and 2 bases from J, with 13 bases between. CDR1 is MGHDK and CDR2 is SYGVNS in the germline V gene. This CDR3 is built from 16 residues. As DNA, the CDR3 is TGTGCCAGCAGTAGCCCCGGGACCGCCTATAATTCACCCCTCCACTTT. As protein: CASSSPGTAYNSPLHF.

V usage is TRBV9 and J usage is TRBJ1-4, with D perhaps matching TRBD1 (5 bases). Trimming pared 0 bases from V and 7 bases from J, leaving 13 bases between. The CDR3 runs to 15 residues. Germline lookup yields CDR1 SGDLS and CDR2 YYNGEE. CDR3 bases: TGTGCCAGCAGCGTAGGGGGGGGAGCGGGTGAAAAACTGTTTTTT. Its protein is CASSVGGGAGEKLFF. Using reference TRBV9 and TRBJ1-4 for the parts outside the CDR3, the full variable domain is DSGVTQTPKHLITATGQRVTLRCSPRSGDLSVYWYQQSLDQGLQFLIQYYNGEERAKGNILERFSAQQFPDLHSELNLSSLELGDSALYFCASSVGGGAGEKLFFGSGTQLSVL.

The chain carries TRBV19 and TRBJ2-4; 7 positions match TRBD2. J was trimmed by 0 bases and V by 8 bases; bases with no gene match: 10. The CDR3 sequence is 16 residues long. Germline V gene sequence: CDR1 LNHDA, CDR2 SQIVND (reference sequence). The CDR3 region is CASVDLGGGAKNIQYF. The CDR3 DNA is TGTGCCAGTGTAGACCTTGGGGGGGGAGCCAAAAACATTCAGTACTTC.

V gene TRBV21-1 combines with J gene TRBJ2-7; the D call TRBD2 from the table was never checked on the DNA. TRBV21-1 is a documented pseudogene. This CDR3 region has 17 residues. The CDR3 region is CASSNRRERGTTYEQYF. CDR3 in DNA: TGTGCCAGCAGCAATAGGAGGGAGAGGGGCACGACCTACGAGCAGTACTTC.

The J gene is TRBJ1-2, the V gene TRBV5-4, with a tentative D call TRBD1 (5 bases). V gave up 1 base and J gave up 4 bases, with 14 bases separating them. The CDR3 contains 15 residues. The germline V gene has CDR1 SGHNT and CDR2 YYREEE (reference sequence). Here the CDR3 reads CASSLFREGRYGYTF. As DNA, the CDR3 is TGTGCCAGCAGCTTGTTCAGGGAGGGTCGCTATGGCTACACCTTC.

The rearrangement joins TRBV6-4 to TRBJ2-5; 12 nucleotides agree with TRBD1. The CDR3 has 13 amino acids. V shed 10 bases, J shed 5 bases, and the junction held 5 bases outside the gene matches. CDR1 MRHNA and CDR2 SNTAGT come from the germline V gene. For the CDR3, the DNA is TGTGCCATCCCCGGGACAGGGGGCGAGACCCAGTACTTC. Protein product: CAIPGTGGETQYF.

This chain uses TRBV2 with TRBJ2-7; TRBD2 might be the D (6 bases). Germline CDR1 and CDR2: SNHLY and FYNNEI. The ends were cut back, 1 base at V and 3 bases at J, with 13 bases in the middle. CDR3 length: 15 residues. CDR3 protein: CASSEGGGSYYEQYF. The CDR3 region has the DNA TGTGCCAGCAGTGAAGGAGGAGGGAGCTACTACGAGCAGTACTTC.